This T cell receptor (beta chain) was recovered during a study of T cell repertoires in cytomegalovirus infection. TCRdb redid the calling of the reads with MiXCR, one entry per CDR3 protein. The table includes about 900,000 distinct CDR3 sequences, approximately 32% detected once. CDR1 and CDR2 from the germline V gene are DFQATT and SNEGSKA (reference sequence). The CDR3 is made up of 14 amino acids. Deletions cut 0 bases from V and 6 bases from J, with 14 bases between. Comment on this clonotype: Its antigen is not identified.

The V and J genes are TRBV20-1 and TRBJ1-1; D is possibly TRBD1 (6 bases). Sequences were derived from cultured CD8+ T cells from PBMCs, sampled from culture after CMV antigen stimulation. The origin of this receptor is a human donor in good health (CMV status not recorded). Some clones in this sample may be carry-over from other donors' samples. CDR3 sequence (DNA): TGCAGTGCTAGAGAGTCCCGGGACATACCTGAAGCTTTCTTT. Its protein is CSARESRDIPEAFF.